This record looks at one T cell receptor (beta chain) sequence and its context. Sequencing used immunoSEQ multiplex PCR; TCRdb keeps in-frame clones, though not all of them. Its clone listing holds fewer than 30,000 clones. This record comes from a study of T cells in women clearing cervical HPV infection. Study at large: Control women cleared a single incident HPV16 infection within 12 months.

This clonotype originated in a woman between 18 and 69 years old with a cervical HPV16 infection that either progressed to CIN3+ or cleared (not recorded which). The sequenced sample was blood buffy coat.

The DNA read from the CDR3 is TGCAGCGTGGTCCGGGACAGGGGGTACAATGAG. Encoded protein: CSVVRDRGYNE. The full CDR3 protein is CSVVRDRGYNEQFF. This sequence joins TRBV29-1 and TRBJ2-1; 11 bases align to TRBD1. The read ends 3 residues early relative to the CDR3; the germline J gene fills the gap. Germline assignment: CDR1 SQVTM and CDR2 ANQGSEA. The CDR3 runs to 14 residues. After removal of 6 bases from V and 4 bases from J, the junction contained 5 bases not matched to a gene.